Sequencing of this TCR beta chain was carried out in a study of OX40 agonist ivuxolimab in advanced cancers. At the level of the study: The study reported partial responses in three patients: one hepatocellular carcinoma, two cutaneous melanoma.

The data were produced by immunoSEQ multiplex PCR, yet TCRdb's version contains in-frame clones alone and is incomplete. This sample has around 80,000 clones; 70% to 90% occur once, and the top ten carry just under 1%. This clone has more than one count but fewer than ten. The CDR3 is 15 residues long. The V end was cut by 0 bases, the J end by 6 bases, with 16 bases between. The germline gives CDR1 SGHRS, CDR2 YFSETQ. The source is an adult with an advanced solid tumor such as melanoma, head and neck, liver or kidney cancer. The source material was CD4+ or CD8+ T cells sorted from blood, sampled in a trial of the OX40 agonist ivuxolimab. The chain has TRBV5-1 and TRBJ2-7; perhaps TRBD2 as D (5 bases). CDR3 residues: CASSLGGSYDVEQYF. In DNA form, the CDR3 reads TGCGCCAGCAGCTTGGGAGGGTCCTACGACGTCGAGCAGTACTTC.